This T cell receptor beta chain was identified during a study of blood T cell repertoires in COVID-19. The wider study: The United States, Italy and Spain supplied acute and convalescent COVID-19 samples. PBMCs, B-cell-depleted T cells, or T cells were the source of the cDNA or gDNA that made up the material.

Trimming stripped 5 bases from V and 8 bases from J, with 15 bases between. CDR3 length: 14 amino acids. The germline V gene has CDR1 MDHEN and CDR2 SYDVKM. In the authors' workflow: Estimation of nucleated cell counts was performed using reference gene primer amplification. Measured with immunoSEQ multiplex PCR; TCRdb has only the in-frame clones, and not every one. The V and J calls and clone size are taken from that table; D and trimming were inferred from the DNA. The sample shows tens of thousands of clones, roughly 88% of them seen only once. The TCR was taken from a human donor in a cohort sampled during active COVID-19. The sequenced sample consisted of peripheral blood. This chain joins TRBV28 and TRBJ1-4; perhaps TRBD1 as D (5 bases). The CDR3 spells CASSISRVWEKLFF. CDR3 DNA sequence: TGTGCCAGCAGTATATCCAGGGTGTGGGAAAAACTGTTTTTT.